The entry below describes one T cell receptor (beta chain). This clonotype was found many times. Its antigen is unknown. Base-call qualities are not available, and no considerably larger clone is one nucleotide away. The meaning of the sample's treatment or condition label: allogeneic hematopoietic cell transplantation with graft depleted of TCRalphabeta T cells and CD19 B cells. The children who served as transplant recipients had been given grafts of TCRalphabeta/CD19-depleted allogeneic hematopoietic cells. The data originate from a study of T-cell reconstitution after alpha-beta-depleted transplantation in children listed by TCRdb under 2016. Turning to the overall study: Using TCR repertoire profiling, the study followed T-cell immune reconstitution in a quantitative way in children after TCRalphabeta/CD19-depleted allogeneic hematopoietic cell transplantation.

Study-level results and caveats: About two months after transplant, the apparently early recovery of alphabetaT-cell counts reportedly depended on just several hundred clones that had expanded rapidly and came from non-depleted graft cells. Over subsequent months, a decline in hyperexpanded clone frequencies was noted, and after one year, T-cell counts and TCRbeta diversity were mostly ascribed to newly produced T cells. In some patients, the high TCRbeta diversity seen at day 60 was put down to recipient T cells and intrathymic progenitors that had survived conditioning.

The library was generated by PCR. TCRdb shows the sequencer as Illumina HiSeq 2500. TCR libraries were prepared with molecular barcoding, using unique molecular identifiers to normalize TCRbeta repertoire quantification. TCRdb cleaned the public reads at Q25 with fastp, built clones with MiXCR and kept in-frame beta chains. Rows merge per CDR3 protein into single entries with the most common DNA and genes. A total of under 100,000 distinct CDR3 sequences appear in this sample, around 15% of them only once. The leading ten clones occupy around 20% of the sample. The CDR3, cysteine through phenylalanine, is 13 amino acids long. Only the CDR3 DNA stays, 39 bases, in frame from base 1. CDR1 and CDR2, per the germline V gene, are SGHTA and FQGNSA. Trimming takes 6 bases off V and 8 bases off J; junction bases not matched to a gene: 9.

Here the sequenced sample was PBMCs, mostly from graft donor cells, taken 180 days after TCRalphabeta/CD19-depleted stem cell transplant. This TCR derives from a male patient aged 2-15 years who had a stem cell transplant for acute lymphoblastic leukemia, so the T cells may come from the graft donor. The chain couples TRBV7-2 to TRBJ1-1; the junction holds 7 bases that match TRBD1. The CDR3 protein sequence reads: CASRFAVDREAFF. The nucleotide sequence reads TGTGCCAGCAGATTTGCCGTGGACAGGGAAGCTTTCTTT. Joined to the reference TRBV7-2 and TRBJ1-1 proteins, this CDR3 gives the full variable domain: GAGVSQSPSNKVTEKGKDVELRCDPISGHTALYWYRQSLGQGLEFLIYFQGNSAPDKSGLPSDRFSAERTGGSVSTLTIQRTQQEDSAVYLCASRFAVDREAFFGQGTRLTVV.